This T cell receptor beta chain is drawn from a study of T-cell memory formation after mild COVID-19. Study context: Clusters of TCRs were largely donor specific.

5'RACE with constant-segment primers built TCRalpha and TCRbeta cDNA libraries with UMIs. TCRdb itself ran the 5' RACE reads through MiXCR, one entry per CDR3 protein. In the table there are 200,000 to 300,000 distinct CDR3 sequences, 16% of which are singletons. This clonotype was seen a handful of times. Its antigen is not known. The germline V gene has CDR1 SGHDT and CDR2 YYEEEE. The junction had 8 bases not matched to a gene; V was cut back by 4 bases and J by 8 bases. The CDR3 covers 13 residues. General study points: Those CD4+ clones that contracted were mainly in CM and EM (CD8+ ones in EMRA). The study detected some responding clones in pre-infection memory, suggesting cross-reactive memory joined.

This clonotype was obtained from a man younger than 35 who had mild COVID-19 (a few samples of this study predate the infection). Cell type and time point are not known. The chain has TRBV5-6 and TRBJ1-2; 7 bases match TRBD1. The specimen sequenced was PBMCs or a T cell subset sorted from them (not recorded which). The CDR3 reads CASSTRGPGGYTF. CDR3 coding DNA: TGTGCCAGCAGCACGAGGGGGCCTGGCGGCTACACCTTC.